What follows are 29 T cell receptor beta chains derived from one specimen sequenced in a study of cytomegalovirus exposure and HLA in healthy donors. Both 60 Vbeta primers and 13 Jbeta primers went into the PCR. Repertoires were generated with immunoSEQ multiplex PCR, while TCRdb's copy carries only in-frame clones and drops some. The repertoire holds tens of thousands of clones, with around 76% as singletons. The sequenced sample consisted of PBMCs. The receptor source for this set is a man aged 25 to 45 in good health and CMV-seronegative.

This chain connects TRBV5-1 to TRBJ2-3; 7 bases fit TRBD2. Per germline, CDR1 SGHRS and CDR2 YFSETQ. The CDR3 has 15 amino acids. V gave up 3 bases and J gave up 1 base; unmatched junction bases: 5. The CDR3 sequence: CASSWEGRGTDTQYF. The DNA for the CDR3 is TGCGCCAGCAGCTGGGAGGGCCGCGGCACAGATACGCAGTATTTT.

The chain combines TRBV13 with TRBJ1-1; perhaps TRBD1 as D (5 bases). CDR1 and CDR2 (germline): PRHDT, FYEKMQ (reference sequence). Trimming shortened V by 5 bases and J by 0 bases, and 16 bases separated the two germline ends. The CDR3 spans 16 residues. In DNA, the CDR3 is TGTGCCAGCAGCCGGGGACGGCGGGGGATGAACACTGAAGCTTTCTTT. Translated: CASSRGRRGMNTEAFF.

The rearrangement joins TRBV5-6 to TRBJ1-2; 9 nucleotides align to TRBD1. The CDR3 is made up of 15 amino acids. After removal of 0 bases from V and 6 bases from J, the junction contained 6 bases not matched to a gene. Germline assignment: CDR1 SGHDT and CDR2 YYEEEE. The CDR3 DNA is TGTGCCAGCAGCTTGGGGGCGGACAGGGGAAATGGCTACACCTTC. Translation gives CASSLGADRGNGYTF.

The V call is TRBV19, the J call TRBJ1-2; D not resolved. This CDR3 contains 17 residues. Germline V gene lookup returns CDR1 LNHDA and CDR2 SQIVND (reference sequence). V lost 6 bases, J lost 3 bases, and 23 bases lay in between. The CDR3 nucleotides read TGTGCCAGTAGCCAAACTTCCCAGGTCCCCCACTACTATGGCTACACCTTC. It translates to CASSQTSQVPHYYGYTF.

The chain recombines TRBV6-5 with TRBJ1-1; D may be TRBD1 (6 bases). V was shortened by 3 bases and J by 8 bases, with 13 bases between the two germline ends. The CDR3 has 13 amino acids. The germline CDR1 and CDR2 sequences are MNHEY and SVGAGI. The CDR3 loop reads CASSYQGGQEAFF. For the CDR3, the DNA is TGTGCCAGCAGTTATCAAGGCGGACAGGAAGCTTTCTTT.

The sample holds a few counts of this clone. V and J are TRBV19 and TRBJ1-1, with a possible D match to TRBD1 (5 bases). Germline V gene data show CDR1 as LNHDA and CDR2 as SQIVND (reference sequence). Trimming removed 5 bases at V and 4 bases at J, with 26 bases between. CDR3 length equals 18 residues. The CDR3 sequence is CASSVRSGSSYRVTEAFF. Written as DNA, the CDR3 is TGTGCCAGTAGTGTTCGATCAGGGTCTTCCTACCGAGTCACTGAAGCTTTCTTT.

This clone has only one observation. The CDR3 nucleotides read TGTGCCAGCAGCCTGGTCGGGGAGACCCAGTACTTC. Translated: CASSLVGETQYF. V is TRBV7-9 and J is TRBJ2-5; D ambiguous. V lost 5 bases and J lost 5, with 9 bases in between. This CDR3 comprises 12 residues. In germline, CDR1 is SEHNR, CDR2 FQNEAQ (reference sequence).

This clone was counted once. The chain employs TRBV6-5 and TRBJ1-1; D is uncertain. The CDR3 has 13 amino acids. V shed 0 bases and J shed 0 bases, with 2 bases lying between them. Germline V lookup: CDR1 MNHEY, CDR2 SVGAGI. CDR3 DNA: TGTGCCAGCAGTTACTCCATGAACACTGAAGCTTTCTTT. This gives the protein CASSYSMNTEAFF.

The chain has TRBV2 and TRBJ1-1; the match to TRBD1 covers 9 bases. The ends lost 11 bases at V and 5 bases at J; junction bases unmatched: 9. This CDR3 contains 13 residues. Per the germline V gene, CDR1 is SNHLY and CDR2 is FYNNEI. The CDR3 nucleotides are TGTGCCGGGAAAAGACAGGGGGAAACTGAAGCTTTCTTT. Amino acids: CAGKRQGETEAFF.

CDR3 in amino acids: CASSLVGGQTEAFF. CDR3 DNA: TGCGCCAGCAGCTTGGTTGGGGGCCAGACTGAAGCTTTCTTT. The chain uses TRBV5-1 and TRBJ1-1, with D tentatively TRBD1 (6 bases). Germline CDR1 reads SGHRS; CDR2 reads YFSETQ. Trimming removed 0 bases at V and 5 bases at J, with 11 bases between. CDR3 size: 14 residues.

V is TRBV25-1 and J is TRBJ2-2; 7 nucleotides line up with TRBD2. CDR3 length equals 16 residues. Germline assignment: CDR1 MGHDK and CDR2 SYGVNS. V dropped 3 bases and J dropped 5; count of bases not matched to a gene: 9. CDR3 DNA sequence: TGTGCCAGCAGTGACGCGGGAGTGAGTAGAACCGGGGAGCTGTTTTTT. This translates into CASSDAGVSRTGELFF.

V is TRBV14 and J is TRBJ1-2; 7 bases agree with TRBD1. Trimming cost V 2 bases and J 10 bases; bases outside gene matches: 7. There are 13 residues in the CDR3. Germline CDR1 reads SGHDN; CDR2 reads FVKESK. The CDR3 loop is CASSQPAGGSYTF. The CDR3, as DNA: TGTGCCAGCAGCCAACCGGCAGGGGGATCCTACACCTTC.

This chain uses TRBV19 with TRBJ1-5, with a weak D call TRBD1 (6 bases). CDR1 and CDR2 (germline): LNHDA, SQIVND (reference sequence). The CDR3 runs to 15 residues. Trimming cost V 10 bases and J 2 bases, with 18 bases left between them. In DNA, the CDR3 is TGTGCCACCCTAGAACAGGGAAGAGGCAATCAGCCCCAGCATTTT. The encoded protein is CATLEQGRGNQPQHF.

This clone was recorded only once. V gene TRBV5-1 combines with J gene TRBJ1-2, with 7 bases that match TRBD1. Germline CDR1 is SGHRS and CDR2 is YFSETQ. V was pared by 4 bases and J by 13 bases, with 16 bases of the junction left unmatched. This CDR3 is 14 amino acids long. The CDR3 is CASSPGGGGEVCTF. The DNA for the CDR3 is TGCGCCAGCAGCCCCGGAGGGGGCGGTGAAGTCTGCACCTTC.

The CDR3 DNA sequence: TGTGCCAGCAGTCAGCGGGGAGGCCAAGAGACCCAGTACTTC. As protein: CASSQRGGQETQYF. The chain joins TRBV27 to TRBJ2-5, with 7 bases fitting TRBD2. The CDR3 contains 14 residues. V shed 5 bases, J shed 1 base, and the junction held 4 bases outside the gene matches. Germline loops: CDR1 MNHEY, CDR2 SMNVEV (reference sequence).

The sample holds a few counts of this clone. The chain recombines TRBV4-1 with TRBJ1-1, with 7 bases aligning to TRBD1. The J segment lost 6 bases and the V segment lost 4 bases, leaving 11 bases of the junction unmatched. The length of the CDR3 is 15 residues. Per germline, CDR1 MGHRA and CDR2 YSYEKL. This CDR3 is CASSPPDRDLPEAFF. The CDR3, as DNA: TGCGCCAGCAGCCCGCCCGACAGGGATCTGCCTGAAGCTTTCTTT.

The chain is built from TRBV15 and TRBJ1-5; D perhaps matches TRBD1 (5 bases). From germline, CDR1 is LNHNV and CDR2 YYDKDF (reference sequence). The V end was cut by 0 bases, the J end by 6 bases, with 18 bases between. The CDR3 totals 17 residues. The DNA for the CDR3 is TGTGCCACCAGCAGAGAAATTATAAGGGGCTCAAGTCAGCCCCAGCATTTT. It yields the protein CATSREIIRGSSQPQHF.

The chain carries TRBV7-6 and TRBJ1-2; D may be TRBD1 (5 bases). The V and J ends lost 0 bases and 8 bases respectively, with 10 bases between them. The CDR3 totals 13 residues. CDR1 SGHVS and CDR2 FNYEAQ come from the germline V gene. The CDR3 bases are TGTGCCAGCAGCTTAGCGGGGCAACGGGGCTACACCTTC. It specifies CASSLAGQRGYTF.

Only a few counts were recorded for this clone. J is TRBJ1-2 and V is TRBV29-1; tentative D call: TRBD1 (5 bases). The CDR3 is 14 amino acids. V gave up 6 bases and J gave up 3 bases, with 17 bases separating them. Germline CDR1 is SQVTM and CDR2 is ANQGSEA. The CDR3 protein is CSVATRDSYYGYTF. CDR3 bases: TGCAGCGTCGCCACCCGAGACAGTTACTATGGCTACACCTTC.

The J gene is TRBJ2-5, the V gene TRBV2; a weak D match, TRBD2 (6 bases). The germline gives CDR1 SNHLY, CDR2 FYNNEI. The germline V and J ends were trimmed by 6 bases and 3 bases, with 11 bases remaining between them. CDR3 length equals 13 residues. The CDR3 loop reads CASRGGVKETQYF. CDR3 coding DNA: TGTGCCAGCAGGGGGGGTGTCAAAGAGACCCAGTACTTC. The full variable domain, its missing parts supplied by reference TRBV2 and TRBJ2-5, is EPEVTQTPSHQVTQMGQEVILRCVPISNHLYFYWYRQILGQKVEFLVSFYNNEISEKSEIFDDQFSVERPDGSNFTLKIRSTKLEDSAMYFCASRGGVKETQYFGPGTRLLVL.

This clone was seen a handful of times. The chain joins TRBV4-1 to TRBJ1-1; D gene uncertain. Germline V CDR1 and CDR2: MGHRA, YSYEKL. The CDR3 extends over 14 amino acids. V lost 3 bases to trimming and J lost 6 bases, with 14 bases between them. In DNA form, the CDR3 reads TGCGCCAGCAGCCATTATGTGGGTAGCCCTGAAGCTTTCTTT. This gives the protein CASSHYVGSPEAFF.

This chain uses TRBV13 with TRBJ2-1; D call uncertain. The ends were cut back, 7 bases at V and 4 bases at J, with 11 bases in the middle. Germline loops: CDR1 PRHDT, CDR2 FYEKMQ (reference sequence). The CDR3 spans 13 residues. The CDR3 nucleotides read TGTGCCAGCACCCTCTCCGGGTACAATGAGCAGTTCTTC. Protein product: CASTLSGYNEQFF.

There are a few counts of this clone. The rearrangement joins TRBV10-3 to TRBJ1-1, with 10 bases identical to TRBD1. CDR3 length equals 14 residues. The germline CDR1 and CDR2 sequences are ENHRY and SYGVKD. Unmatched junction bases numbered 4, after V lost 8 bases and J lost 1 base. CDR3 in DNA: TGTGCCATCGGTGGGACAGGGGAGAACACTGAAGCTTTCTTT. Its protein product is CAIGGTGENTEAFF.

This clone was picked up a small number of times. The V call is TRBV18, the J call TRBJ1-1; D perhaps matches TRBD1 (6 bases). The CDR3 extends over 17 amino acids. Germline CDR1 reads KGHSH; CDR2 reads LQKENI. V lost 0 bases, J lost 1 base, and 15 bases lay in between. For the CDR3, the DNA is TGTGCCAGCTCACCACCACAGGGTTGGAGTAGGAACACTGAAGCTTTCTTT. Translated, it gives CASSPPQGWSRNTEAFF.

The gene calls are TRBV9 and TRBJ2-1, with D tentatively TRBD2 (5 bases). The CDR3 consists of 14 residues. The germline V and J ends were trimmed by 4 bases and 5 bases, with 13 bases remaining between them. Germline values: CDR1 SGDLS, CDR2 YYNGEE. In nucleotides, the CDR3 is TGTGCCAGCAGCCCTATTGGGAGTAACAATGAGCAGTTCTTC. Translating it yields CASSPIGSNNEQFF.

In its sample, this clone was seen once. The rearrangement uses TRBV29-1 and TRBJ2-3; 11 nucleotides line up with TRBD2. V was pared by 6 bases and J by 2 bases, with 7 bases of the junction left unmatched. The length of the CDR3 is 15 residues. Germline V gene data show CDR1 as SQVTM and CDR2 as ANQGSEA. The CDR3 loop is CSVFLAGGHTDTQYF. The CDR3 bases are TGCAGCGTGTTTCTAGCGGGGGGACACACAGATACGCAGTATTTT.

The rearrangement joins TRBV5-1 to TRBJ1-1; 10 bases match TRBD1. V shed 4 bases, J shed 2 bases, and the junction held 5 bases outside the gene matches. CDR1 is SGHRS, CDR2 YFSETQ, per germline. CDR3 length: 15 amino acids. Here the CDR3 reads CASSNRTGGNTEAFF. DNA for the CDR3: TGCGCCAGCAGCAATCGGACAGGGGGAAACACTGAAGCTTTCTTT.

J is TRBJ1-3 and V is TRBV6-5, with D tentatively TRBD1 (6 bases). The CDR3 runs 14 residues. V was cut by 6 bases and J by 0 bases, with 9 bases left in between. Germline loops: CDR1 MNHEY, CDR2 SVGAGI. The CDR3 nucleotides read TGTGCCAGCAGACAGGGCTACTCTGGAAACACCATATATTTT. Protein sequence: CASRQGYSGNTIYF.

The J gene is TRBJ2-2, the V gene TRBV7-3, with D maybe TRBD1 (6 bases). This CDR3 region has 15 residues. Per germline, CDR1 SGHTA and CDR2 FQGTGA. The V and J ends lost 6 bases and 0 bases respectively, with 11 bases between them. The CDR3 DNA sequence: TGTGCCAGCAGTCAGACAGGCACGAACACCGGGGAGCTGTTTTTT. Protein sequence: CASSQTGTNTGELFF.